There are a few counts of the clone carrying this TCR beta chain. Trimming pared 4 bases from V and 2 bases from J, leaving 14 bases between. The length of the CDR3 is 15 residues. Germline CDR1 is SGHKS and CDR2 is YYEKEE (reference sequence). Data came from immunoSEQ multiplex PCR; TCRdb stores just in-frame clones and leaves some out. Among around 250,000 clones listed, more than 85% were seen once. The sample is drawn from a study of blood T cell repertoires in COVID-19. Study-level background: Italy, Spain and the United States were the sources of the convalescent and acute COVID-19 samples. The analysed material was cDNA or gDNA that came from T cells, B-cell-depleted T cells, or PBMCs.

Sequenced sample: peripheral blood. The receptor's source is a man between 18 and 35 years old with active or convalescent COVID-19. The genes are TRBV5-5 and TRBJ2-3, with TRBD1 as a possible D gene (6 bases). CDR3 nucleotides: TGTGCCAGCAGCCAGGTCAGGGGACACACAGATACGCAGTATTTT. It encodes CASSQVRGHTDTQYF.